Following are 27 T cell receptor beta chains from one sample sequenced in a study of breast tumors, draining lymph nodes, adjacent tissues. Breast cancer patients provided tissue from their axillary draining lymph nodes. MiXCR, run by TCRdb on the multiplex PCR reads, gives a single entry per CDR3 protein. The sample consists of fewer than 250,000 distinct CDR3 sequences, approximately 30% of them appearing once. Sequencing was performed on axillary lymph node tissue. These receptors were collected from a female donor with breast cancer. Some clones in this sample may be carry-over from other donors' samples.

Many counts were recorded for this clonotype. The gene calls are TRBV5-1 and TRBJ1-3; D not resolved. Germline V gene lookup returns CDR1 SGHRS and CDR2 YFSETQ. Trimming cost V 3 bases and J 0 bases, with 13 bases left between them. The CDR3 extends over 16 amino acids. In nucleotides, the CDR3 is TGCGCCAGCAGCTCTGACGTTCGGATCTCTGGAAACACCATATATTTT. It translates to CASSSDVRISGNTIYF.

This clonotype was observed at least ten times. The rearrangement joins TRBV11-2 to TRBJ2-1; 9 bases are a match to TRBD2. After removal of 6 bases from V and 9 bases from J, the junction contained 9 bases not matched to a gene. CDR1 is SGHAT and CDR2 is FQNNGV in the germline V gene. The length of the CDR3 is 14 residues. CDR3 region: CASSLSGSIREQFF. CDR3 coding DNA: TGTGCCAGCAGTCTTAGCGGGAGTATTCGTGAGCAGTTCTTC.

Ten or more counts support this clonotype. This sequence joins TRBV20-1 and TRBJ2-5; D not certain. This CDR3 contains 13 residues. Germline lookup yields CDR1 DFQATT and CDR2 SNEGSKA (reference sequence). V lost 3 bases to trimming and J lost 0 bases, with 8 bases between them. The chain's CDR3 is CSASVTYQETQYF. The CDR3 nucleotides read TGCAGTGCTAGCGTGACGTACCAAGAGACCCAGTACTTC.

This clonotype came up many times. The CDR3 spells CASSLRDGTDTQYF. The CDR3 bases are TGTGCCAGCAGCCTCAGGGACGGAACAGATACGCAGTATTTT. The chain combines TRBV11-3 with TRBJ2-3; tentatively, D is TRBD1 or TRBD2 (5 bases each). Trimming left V 5 bases short and J 3 bases short, with 12 bases between. CDR3 length: 14 amino acids. Per germline, CDR1 SGHNT and CDR2 YENEEA.

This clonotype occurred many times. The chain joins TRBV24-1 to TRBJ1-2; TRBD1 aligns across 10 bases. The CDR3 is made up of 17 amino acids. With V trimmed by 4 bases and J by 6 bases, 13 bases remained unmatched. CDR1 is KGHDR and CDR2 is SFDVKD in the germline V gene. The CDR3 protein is CATSDQGTGAGRHGYTF. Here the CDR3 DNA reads TGTGCCACCAGTGACCAGGGGACAGGGGCCGGAAGGCATGGCTACACCTTC.

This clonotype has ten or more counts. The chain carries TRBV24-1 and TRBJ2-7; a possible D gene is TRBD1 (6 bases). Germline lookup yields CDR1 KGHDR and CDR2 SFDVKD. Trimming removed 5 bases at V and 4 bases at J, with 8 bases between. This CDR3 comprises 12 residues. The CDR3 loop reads CATSARGYEQYF. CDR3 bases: TGTGCCACCAGTGCCAGGGGATACGAGCAGTACTTC.

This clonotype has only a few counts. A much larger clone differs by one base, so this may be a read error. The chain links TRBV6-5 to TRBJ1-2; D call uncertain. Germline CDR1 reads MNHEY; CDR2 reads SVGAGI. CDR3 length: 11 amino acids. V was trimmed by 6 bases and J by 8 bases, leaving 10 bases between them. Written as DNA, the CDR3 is TGTGCCAGCAGGCCAGGTGGGGGCTACACCTTC. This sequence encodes CASRPGGGYTF.

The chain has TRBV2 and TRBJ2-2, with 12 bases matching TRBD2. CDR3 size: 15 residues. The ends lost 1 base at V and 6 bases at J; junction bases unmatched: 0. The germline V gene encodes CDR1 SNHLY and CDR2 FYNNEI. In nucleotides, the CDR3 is TGTGCCAGCAGTGAAGGACTAGCGGGAGCCGGGGAGCTGTTTTTT. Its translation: CASSEGLAGAGELFF.

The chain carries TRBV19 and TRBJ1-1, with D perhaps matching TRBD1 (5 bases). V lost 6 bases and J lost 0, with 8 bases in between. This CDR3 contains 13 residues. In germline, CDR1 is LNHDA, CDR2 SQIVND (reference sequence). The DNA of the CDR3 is TGTGCCAGTAGAGAGGGGCTGAACACTGAAGCTTTCTTT. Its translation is CASREGLNTEAFF.

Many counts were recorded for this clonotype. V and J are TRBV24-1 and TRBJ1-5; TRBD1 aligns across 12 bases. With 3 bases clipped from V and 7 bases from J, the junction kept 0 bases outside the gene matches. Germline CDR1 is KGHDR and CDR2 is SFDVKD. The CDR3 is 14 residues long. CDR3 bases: TGTGCCACCAGTGATGGGACAGGGGGCCAGCCCCAGCATTTT. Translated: CATSDGTGGQPQHF.

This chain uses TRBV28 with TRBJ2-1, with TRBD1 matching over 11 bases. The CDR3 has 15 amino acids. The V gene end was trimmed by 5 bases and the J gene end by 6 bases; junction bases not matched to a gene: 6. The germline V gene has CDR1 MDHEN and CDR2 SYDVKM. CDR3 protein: CASSGAGTGGNEQFF. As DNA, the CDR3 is TGTGCCAGCAGTGGGGCGGGGACAGGGGGCAATGAGCAGTTCTTC.

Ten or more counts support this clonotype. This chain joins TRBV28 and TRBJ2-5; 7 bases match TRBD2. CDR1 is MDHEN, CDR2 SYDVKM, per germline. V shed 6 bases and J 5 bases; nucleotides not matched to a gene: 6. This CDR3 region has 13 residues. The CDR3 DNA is TGTGCCAGCAGAGAAGCGGGAAGGGAGACCCAGTACTTC. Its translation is CASREAGRETQYF.

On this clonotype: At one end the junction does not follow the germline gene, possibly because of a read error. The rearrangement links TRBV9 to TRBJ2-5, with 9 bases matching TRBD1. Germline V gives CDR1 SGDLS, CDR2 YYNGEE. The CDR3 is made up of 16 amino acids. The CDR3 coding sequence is TGTGCTAGCAGCGCCGTAGGGGGGACAGGGCAAGAGACCCAGTACTTC. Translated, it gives CASSAVGGTGQETQYF.

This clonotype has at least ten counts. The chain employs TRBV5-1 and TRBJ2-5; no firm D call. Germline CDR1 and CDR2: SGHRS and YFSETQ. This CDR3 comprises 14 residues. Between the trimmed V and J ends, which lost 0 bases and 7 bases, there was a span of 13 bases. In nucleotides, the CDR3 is TGCGCCAGCAGCTTGGCGCTTGATTCGGGGACCCAGTACTTC. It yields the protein CASSLALDSGTQYF.

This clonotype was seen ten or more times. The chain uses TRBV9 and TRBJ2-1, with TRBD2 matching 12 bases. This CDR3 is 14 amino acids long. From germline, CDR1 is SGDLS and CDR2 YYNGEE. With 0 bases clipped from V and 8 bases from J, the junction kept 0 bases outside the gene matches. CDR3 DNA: TGTGCCAGCAGCGTAGGACTAGCGGGAGATGAGCAGTTCTTC. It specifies CASSVGLAGDEQFF.

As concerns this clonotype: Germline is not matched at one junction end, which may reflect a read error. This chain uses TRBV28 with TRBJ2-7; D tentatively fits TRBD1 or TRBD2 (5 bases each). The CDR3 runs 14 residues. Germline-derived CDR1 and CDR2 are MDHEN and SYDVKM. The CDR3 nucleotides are TGTGCCGGCAGTTTTAGTATCAGGGAGCGCGAGCAGTACTTC. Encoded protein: CAGSFSIREREQYF.

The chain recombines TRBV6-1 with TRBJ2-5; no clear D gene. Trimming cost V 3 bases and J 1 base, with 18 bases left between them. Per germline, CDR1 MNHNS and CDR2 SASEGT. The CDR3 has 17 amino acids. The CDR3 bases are TGTGCCAGCAGTGAGTACGACACGAGAAACCTCCAAGAGACCCAGTACTTC. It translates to CASSEYDTRNLQETQYF.

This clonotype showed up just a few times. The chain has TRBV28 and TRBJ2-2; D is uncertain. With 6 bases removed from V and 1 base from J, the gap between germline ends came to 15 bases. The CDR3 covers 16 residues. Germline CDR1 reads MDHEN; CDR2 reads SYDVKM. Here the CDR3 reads CASRLLSGLNTGELFF. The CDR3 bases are TGTGCCAGCAGATTACTATCCGGTTTGAACACCGGGGAGCTGTTTTTT.

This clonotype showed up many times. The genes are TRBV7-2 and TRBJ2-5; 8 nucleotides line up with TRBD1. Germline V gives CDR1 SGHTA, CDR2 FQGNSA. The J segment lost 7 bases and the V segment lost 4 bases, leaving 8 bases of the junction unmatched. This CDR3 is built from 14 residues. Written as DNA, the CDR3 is TGTGCCAGCAGCTCCACAGGGGGGACGGGGACCCAGTACTTC. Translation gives CASSSTGGTGTQYF.

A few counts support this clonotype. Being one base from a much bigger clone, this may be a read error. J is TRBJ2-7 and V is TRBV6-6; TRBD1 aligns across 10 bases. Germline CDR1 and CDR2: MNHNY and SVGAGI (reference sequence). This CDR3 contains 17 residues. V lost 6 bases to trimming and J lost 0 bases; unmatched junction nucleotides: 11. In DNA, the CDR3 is TGTGCCAGCAGCTCTAACCGGGACAGGGGCCACTCCTACGAGCAGTACTTC. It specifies CASSSNRDRGHSYEQYF.

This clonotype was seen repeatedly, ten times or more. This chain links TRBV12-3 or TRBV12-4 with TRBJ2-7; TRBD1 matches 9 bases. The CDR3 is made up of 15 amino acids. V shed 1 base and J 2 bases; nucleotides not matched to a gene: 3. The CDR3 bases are TGTGCCAGCAGTTTAGTAGGGACAGGGCCCTACGAGCAGTACTTC. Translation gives CASSLVGTGPYEQYF.

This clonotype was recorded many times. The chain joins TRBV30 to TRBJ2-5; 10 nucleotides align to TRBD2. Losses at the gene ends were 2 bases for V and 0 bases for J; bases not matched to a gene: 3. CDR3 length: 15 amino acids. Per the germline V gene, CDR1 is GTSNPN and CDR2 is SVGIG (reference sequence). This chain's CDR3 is CAWSQGLANQETQYF. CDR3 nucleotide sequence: TGTGCCTGGAGTCAGGGACTAGCGAACCAAGAGACCCAGTACTTC.

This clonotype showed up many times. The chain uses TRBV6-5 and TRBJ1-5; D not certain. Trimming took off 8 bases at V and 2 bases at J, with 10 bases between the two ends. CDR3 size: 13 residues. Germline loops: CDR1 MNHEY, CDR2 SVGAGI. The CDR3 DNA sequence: TGTGCCAGCCGGAGGACGCGCAATCAGCCCCAGCATTTT. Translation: CASRRTRNQPQHF.

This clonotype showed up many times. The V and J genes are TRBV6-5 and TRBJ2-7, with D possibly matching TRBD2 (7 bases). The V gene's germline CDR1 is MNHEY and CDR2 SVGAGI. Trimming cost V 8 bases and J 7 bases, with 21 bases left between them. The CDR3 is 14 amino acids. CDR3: CASWRWEGDKEQYF. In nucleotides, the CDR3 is TGTGCCAGCTGGAGGTGGGAGGGGGATAAGGAGCAGTACTTC.

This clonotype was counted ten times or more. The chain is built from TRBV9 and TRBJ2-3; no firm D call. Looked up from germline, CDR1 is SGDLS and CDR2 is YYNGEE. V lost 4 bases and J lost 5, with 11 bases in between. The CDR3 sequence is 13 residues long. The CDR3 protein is CASSFRHEDTQYF. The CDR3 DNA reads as TGTGCCAGCAGCTTTCGACATGAAGATACGCAGTATTTT.

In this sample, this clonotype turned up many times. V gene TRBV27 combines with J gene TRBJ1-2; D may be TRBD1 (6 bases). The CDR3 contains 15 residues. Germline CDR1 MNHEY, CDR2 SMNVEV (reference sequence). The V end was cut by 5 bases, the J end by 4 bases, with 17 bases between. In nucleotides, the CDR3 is TGTGCCAGCAGTGGCTATTCGACAGGCGGCTATGGCTACACCTTC. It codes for CASSGYSTGGYGYTF.

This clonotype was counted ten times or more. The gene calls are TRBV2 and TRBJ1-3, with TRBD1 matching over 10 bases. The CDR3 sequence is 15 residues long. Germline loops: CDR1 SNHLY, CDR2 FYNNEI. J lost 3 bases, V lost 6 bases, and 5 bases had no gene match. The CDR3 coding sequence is TGTGCCAGCAGAGCGACAGGGGGCGGTGGAAACACCATATATTTT. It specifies CASRATGGGGNTIYF.